What follows are 14 T cell receptor beta chains derived from one specimen sequenced in a study of blood T cells in healthy people across ages. Alongside a J-beta primer mix, a sample-barcoded 5' primer served in a second PCR lasting about 7 to 12 cycles. TCRdb itself ran the 5' RACE reads through MiXCR, one entry per CDR3 protein. The table shows approximately 810,000 distinct CDR3 sequences, with around 28% occurring only once. The specimen was blood. The receptor set was obtained from a woman aged 80 or over in good health.

This clonotype was seen at least ten times. This chain uses TRBV27 with TRBJ2-3; the match to TRBD2 covers 10 bases. This CDR3 comprises 15 residues. Germline V gene data show CDR1 as MNHEY and CDR2 as SMNVEV (reference sequence). V was pared by 6 bases and J by 1 base, with 4 bases of the junction left unmatched. The CDR3 DNA reads as TGTGCCAGCAGGCCCGGGACTAGCGGCACAGATACGCAGTATTTT. Encoded protein: CASRPGTSGTDTQYF.

This clonotype occurred many times. The chain has TRBV7-2 and TRBJ2-5; 13 nucleotides line up with TRBD2. This CDR3 comprises 17 residues. With V trimmed by 1 base and J by 5 bases, 7 bases remained unmatched. The germline gives CDR1 SGHTA, CDR2 FQGNSA. CDR3 coding DNA: TGTGCCAGCAGCTTAGTAACTAGCGGGGGGGCTGGGGAGACCCAGTACTTC. Translation gives CASSLVTSGGAGETQYF.

This clonotype has a count of ten or more. The V and J genes are TRBV6-2 or TRBV6-3 and TRBJ2-3, with a possible D match to TRBD1 (6 bases). Germline CDR1 is MNHEY and CDR2 is SVGEGT. V lost 6 bases, J lost 0 bases, and 13 bases lay in between. The CDR3 runs to 15 residues. The CDR3 is CASSDQGTSTDTQYF. The CDR3 DNA is TGTGCCAGCAGCGATCAGGGGACGAGCACAGATACGCAGTATTTT.

Comment on this clonotype: A much bigger clone sits one base away, suggesting this may be a read error. The chain couples TRBV11-2 to TRBJ2-7, with TRBD1 matching over 8 bases. Per germline, CDR1 SGHAT and CDR2 FQNNGV. This CDR3 has 15 residues. CDR3: CASSPLGTGTYKQYF. The CDR3 bases are TGTGCCAGCAGCCCACTAGGGACAGGAACCTACAAGCAGTACTTC.

The sample holds a few counts of this clonotype. The chain links TRBV7-9 to TRBJ2-7, with 9 nucleotides matching TRBD2. Matching the DNA end better, TRBJ2-5 makes the J call doubtful. Germline CDR1 is SEHNR and CDR2 is FQNEAQ (reference sequence). The CDR3 sequence is 15 residues long. CDR3 bases: TGTGCGGTGCGGGGGGGGACGGATCGCGGGGAGACCCAGTACTTC. Its translation is CAVRGGTDRGETQYF.

This clonotype was seen repeatedly, ten times or more. The chain is built from TRBV5-1 and TRBJ2-5; D possibly corresponds to TRBD2 (6 bases). V was shortened by 0 bases and J by 1 base, with 13 bases between the two germline ends. The CDR3 is made up of 16 amino acids. Germline V gene lookup returns CDR1 SGHRS and CDR2 YFSETQ. The CDR3 DNA is TGCGCCAGCAGCTTGGGTATGGCGGGGTCCCAAGAGACCCAGTACTTC. It codes for CASSLGMAGSQETQYF.

This clonotype has only a few counts. V and J are TRBV20-1 and TRBJ2-1; D unresolved. The V end was cut by 5 bases, the J end by 8 bases, with 10 bases between. The germline gives CDR1 DFQATT, CDR2 SNEGSKA (reference sequence). This CDR3 is built from 11 residues. This CDR3 reads CSAGPVYEQFF. The CDR3 nucleotides are TGCAGTGCTGGCCCTGTCTATGAGCAGTTCTTC.

This clonotype has just a few counts. The chain recombines TRBV6-2 or TRBV6-3 with TRBJ2-7; TRBD2 agrees at 8 bases. Looked up from germline, CDR1 is MNHEY and CDR2 is SVGEGT. This CDR3 has 15 residues. J was trimmed by 0 bases and V by 6 bases; bases with no gene match: 7. The DNA of the CDR3 is TGTGCCAGCAGCTTCCCCGGGAGGGGCTCCTACGAGCAGTACTTC. Its protein product is CASSFPGRGSYEQYF.

This clonotype was observed many times. The chain has TRBV5-1 and TRBJ2-3; perhaps TRBD2 as D (7 bases). CDR1 and CDR2 from the germline V gene are SGHRS and YFSETQ. The CDR3 has 15 amino acids. V was clipped by 4 bases and J by 4 bases, with 16 bases between them. CDR3 amino acids: CASSPGGGHADTQYF. The CDR3 DNA is TGCGCCAGCAGCCCTGGGGGGGGGCATGCAGATACGCAGTATTTT.

Details on this clonotype: This could be a read error, since a much larger clone is one nucleotide away. The chain is built from TRBV10-3 and TRBJ2-5, with D possibly TRBD1 on 5 matching bases. The CDR3 sequence is 12 residues long. Per germline, CDR1 ENHRY and CDR2 SYGVKD. Trimming left V 10 bases short and J 4 bases short, with 13 bases between. CDR3 DNA: TGTGCCACCATAGACAGTCCAGAGACCCAGTACTTC. Protein: CATIDSPETQYF.

This clonotype was seen many times. This rearrangement joins TRBV20-1 to TRBJ2-1; perhaps D is TRBD1 or TRBD2 (5 bases each). This CDR3 has 15 amino acids. Germline V gene lookup returns CDR1 DFQATT and CDR2 SNEGSKA (reference sequence). The V gene lost 6 bases and the J gene lost 4 bases, with 19 bases spanning the gap. The CDR3 spells CSAEGFTRPYNEQFF. The CDR3 DNA follows: TGCAGTGCAGAGGGGTTTACCCGGCCTTACAATGAGCAGTTCTTC.

This chain uses TRBV12-3 or TRBV12-4 with TRBJ2-7; 9 bases are a match to TRBD2. There are 16 residues in the CDR3. With 4 bases clipped from V and 2 bases from J, the junction kept 9 bases outside the gene matches. The CDR3 loop is CASSSYSTSGTYEQYF. CDR3 DNA: TGTGCCAGCAGTTCTTATTCGACTAGCGGAACCTACGAGCAGTACTTC.

The chain recombines TRBV7-9 with TRBJ1-6; 7 nucleotides agree with TRBD1. This CDR3 is 16 amino acids long. The germline V gene encodes CDR1 SEHNR and CDR2 FQNEAQ (reference sequence). With V trimmed by 5 bases and J by 7 bases, 11 bases remained unmatched. The DNA of the CDR3 is TGTGCCAGCAGCGCTGCAGGGGGTGATCTAAATTCACCCCTCCACTTT. It yields the protein CASSAAGGDLNSPLHF.

In its sample, this clonotype was seen a few times. This chain joins TRBV5-1 and TRBJ2-1; no reliable D call. Looked up from germline, CDR1 is SGHRS and CDR2 is YFSETQ. V lost 2 bases and J lost 2, with 8 bases in between. The CDR3 extends over 14 amino acids. The CDR3 region has the DNA TGCGCCAGCAGCTTTGACGGCCCCTACAATGAGCAGTTCTTC. This encodes CASSFDGPYNEQFF.